This T cell receptor beta chain is from a study of control samples from healthy donors and cancer patients. Per germline, CDR1 SQVTM and CDR2 ANQGSEA. The CDR3 runs to 15 residues. V was pared by 2 bases and J by 8 bases, with 10 bases of the junction left unmatched. The repertoire was sequenced with immunoSEQ multiplex PCR; TCRdb's copy has only in-frame clones and lacks some. This repertoire shows about 140,000 clones, approximately 92% found once; its top ten account for about 11%. The receptor was isolated from a man in his thirties or forties in good health. The V gene is TRBV29-1, the J gene TRBJ1-2; 11 bases are a match to TRBD1. The source material was blood. Here the CDR3 DNA reads TGCAGCGTTGAACCGGGTGGGACAGGGGGTACGGGCTACACCTTC. This codes for CSVEPGGTGGTGYTF.